The clone carrying this T cell receptor beta chain was seen more than once but under ten times. Its antigen is undetermined. V was clipped by 5 bases and J by 2 bases; unmatched bases: 8. The CDR3 extends over 16 amino acids. Per germline, CDR1 MNHEY and CDR2 SVGAGI. MiXCR was run by TCRdb on the reads, yielding one entry per CDR3 protein. The sample consists of some 150,000 distinct CDR3 sequences, roughly a quarter of them appearing once. This sample was included in a study of T cell repertoires in cytomegalovirus infection. Study conclusions and caveats: Identification of carriers of CMV plus the relevant HLA was achieved through cumulative public TCR beta family frequency. What dominated the ex vivo response were HLA-C-restricted CMV-specific TCR beta clonotypes.

Sequenced: PBMCs. V usage is TRBV6-5 and J usage is TRBJ2-4, with 8 bases matching TRBD2. This sequence originates from a human donor in good health (CMV status not recorded). Some clones in this sample may be carry-over from other donors' samples. This chain's CDR3 is CASSRGVAGTKNIQYF. CDR3 bases: TGTGCCAGCAGTCGGGGGGTAGCGGGGACCAAAAACATTCAGTACTTC.